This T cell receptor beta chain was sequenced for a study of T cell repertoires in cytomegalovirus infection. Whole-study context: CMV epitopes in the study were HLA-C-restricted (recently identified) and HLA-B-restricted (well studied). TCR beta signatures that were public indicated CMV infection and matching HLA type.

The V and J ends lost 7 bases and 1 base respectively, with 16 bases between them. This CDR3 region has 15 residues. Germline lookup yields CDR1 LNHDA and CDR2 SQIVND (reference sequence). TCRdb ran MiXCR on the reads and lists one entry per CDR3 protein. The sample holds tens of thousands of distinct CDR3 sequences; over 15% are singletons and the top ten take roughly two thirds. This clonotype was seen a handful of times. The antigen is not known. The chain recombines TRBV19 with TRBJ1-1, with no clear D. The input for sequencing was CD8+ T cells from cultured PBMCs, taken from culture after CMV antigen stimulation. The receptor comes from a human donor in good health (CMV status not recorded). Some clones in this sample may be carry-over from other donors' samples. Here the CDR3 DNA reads TGTGCCAGTAAACGCGGTTGGGTCGCGAACACTGAAGCTTTCTTT. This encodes CASKRGWVANTEAFF.